The 29 T cell receptor beta chains below all came from one sample that was sequenced in a study of molecular identifiers for immune sequencing clone quantification. TCRdb itself ran the PCR reads through MiXCR, one entry per CDR3 protein. The profile shows just under 650,000 distinct CDR3 sequences, approximately 20% of them singletons. The sample taken for sequencing was naive CD8+ T cells from blood, with Jurkat cell RNA spiked in. Indicated subset: FACS-sorted CD8+CD4-CCR7+CD45RA+ naive T cells. The receptors derive from a human donor in good health. Some libraries in this study had Jurkat cell RNA spiked in.

This chain links TRBV5-1 with TRBJ2-7; TRBD1 might be the D (5 bases). CDR1 and CDR2 from the germline V gene are SGHRS and YFSETQ. The V end was cut by 0 bases, the J end by 2 bases, with 12 bases between. The CDR3 covers 15 residues. The CDR3: CASSLDTGLPYEQYF. The CDR3 region has the DNA TGCGCCAGCAGCTTGGATACAGGCCTCCCCTACGAGCAGTACTTC.

This clonotype appeared a few times. This rearrangement joins TRBV27 to TRBJ1-6; a weak D match, TRBD1 (5 bases). The CDR3 runs to 14 residues. V shed 4 bases and J shed 4 bases, with 8 bases lying between them. Germline V lookup: CDR1 MNHEY, CDR2 SMNVEV (reference sequence). The CDR3 sequence is CASSSGQYNSPLHF. CDR3 in DNA: TGTGCCAGCAGTTCGGGGCAGTATAATTCACCCCTCCACTTT.

A note on this clonotype: Just one base apart from a much larger clone, this may be a read error. The chain has TRBV5-6 and TRBJ2-7; the D is unclear. The CDR3 has 13 residues. Trimming removed 2 bases at V and 3 bases at J, with 9 bases between. Germline CDR1 and CDR2: SGHDT and YYEEEE. CDR3 DNA: TGTGCCAGCAGCTTCCGGACGCTCTACGAGCAGTACTTC. Its translation: CASSFRTLYEQYF. The entire variable domain, with the rest obtained from reference TRBV5-6 and TRBJ2-7, is as follows: DAGVTQSPTHLIKTRGQQVTLRCSPKSGHDTVSWYQQALGQGPQFIFQYYEEEERQRGNFPDRFSGHQFPNYSSELNVNALLLGDSALYLCASSFRTLYEQYFGPGTRLTVT.

This clonotype has ten or more counts. This chain connects TRBV15 to TRBJ2-7; D remains unclear. The V end lost 0 bases, the J end lost 6 bases, and 9 bases lay between the germline ends. This CDR3 has 13 amino acids. The germline gives CDR1 LNHNV, CDR2 YYDKDF (reference sequence). CDR3 DNA sequence: TGTGCCACCAGCAGAGAAATCCCGGTCGAGCAGTACTTC. It codes for CATSREIPVEQYF.

The sample holds many counts of this clonotype. The V gene is TRBV6-5, the J gene TRBJ2-7, with 7 nucleotides matching TRBD1. In germline, CDR1 is MNHEY, CDR2 SVGAGI. V shed 5 bases and J 4 bases; nucleotides not matched to a gene: 14. The CDR3 contains 16 residues. The CDR3 here is CASSKLFRGKIYEQYF. Here the CDR3 DNA reads TGTGCCAGCAGTAAACTCTTCAGGGGGAAAATATACGAGCAGTACTTC.

A note on this clonotype: One end of the junction fails to match germline, which may point to a read error. The V and J genes are TRBV27 and TRBJ1-1, with 7 bases aligning to TRBD1. Germline V gene sequence: CDR1 MNHEY, CDR2 SMNVEV (reference sequence). The CDR3 totals 14 residues. The CDR3 sequence: CAGSRDRENTEAFF. For the CDR3, the DNA is TGTGCCGGCAGTCGCGACAGGGAAAACACTGAAGCTTTCTTT.

This chain links TRBV7-6 with TRBJ1-1; 9 bases fit TRBD1. With V trimmed by 6 bases and J by 1 base, 9 bases remained unmatched. The CDR3 has 16 residues. Germline V gene lookup returns CDR1 SGHVS and CDR2 FNYEAQ. CDR3 residues: CASSPPQGAGNTEAFF. The CDR3 coding sequence is TGTGCCAGCAGTCCCCCACAGGGGGCAGGGAACACTGAAGCTTTCTTT.

This clonotype has a handful of counts. The chain joins TRBV2 to TRBJ1-5, with TRBD1 matching over 8 bases. The germline CDR1 and CDR2 sequences are SNHLY and FYNNEI. This CDR3 spans 13 amino acids. V lost 10 bases to trimming and J lost 6 bases; unmatched junction nucleotides: 8. The DNA for the CDR3 is TGTGCCATTTCGGACAGGGAGGGTCAGCCCCAGCATTTT. It encodes CAISDREGQPQHF. Filled out from reference TRBV2 and TRBJ1-5, the complete variable domain reads EPEVTQTPSHQVTQMGQEVILRCVPISNHLYFYWYRQILGQKVEFLVSFYNNEISEKSEIFDDQFSVERPDGSNFTLKIRSTKLEDSAMYFCAISDREGQPQHFGDGTRLSIL.

Written as DNA, the CDR3 is TGCGCCAGCAGCCAAGAGGTAGGACTAGCGGGAGATGAGCAGTTCTTC. Its protein product is CASSQEVGLAGDEQFF. V is TRBV4-1 and J is TRBJ2-1; TRBD2 matches at 13 bases. The CDR3 has 16 residues. Germline V gene lookup returns CDR1 MGHRA and CDR2 YSYEKL. V gave up 0 bases and J gave up 8 bases; unmatched junction bases: 4.

This chain connects TRBV14 to TRBJ2-7, with 8 nucleotides matching TRBD1. After removal of 7 bases from V and 3 bases from J, the junction contained 11 bases not matched to a gene. The CDR3 loop spans 15 amino acids. Germline V lookup: CDR1 SGHDN, CDR2 FVKESK. The CDR3 DNA sequence: TGTGCCAGCACCCCGGGACAGGTCTCCCACTACGAGCAGTACTTC. It is translated as CASTPGQVSHYEQYF. Full variable domain (rest looked up from reference TRBV14 and TRBJ2-7): EAGVTQFPSHSVIEKGQTVTLRCDPISGHDNLYWYRRVMGKEIKFLLHFVKESKQDESGMPNNRFLAERTGGTYSTLKVQPAELEDSGVYFCASTPGQVSHYEQYFGPGTRLTVT.

This clonotype showed up many times. The rearrangement joins TRBV12-3 or TRBV12-4 to TRBJ2-7; maybe TRBD1 (6 bases). V lost 6 bases and J lost 2, with 11 bases in between. The CDR3 is 13 residues long. CDR3 DNA: TGTGCCAGCAGCAGGGACATTCCCTACGAGCAGTACTTC. Its protein product is CASSRDIPYEQYF.

This clonotype was observed many times. The V and J genes are TRBV30 and TRBJ2-1; tentatively, D is TRBD2 (6 bases). Trimming shortened V by 2 bases and J by 1 base, and 9 bases separated the two germline ends. The germline V gene has CDR1 GTSNPN and CDR2 SVGIG (reference sequence). The CDR3 runs to 14 residues. The CDR3 region is CAWSSSGSYNEQFF. Written as DNA, the CDR3 is TGTGCCTGGAGTAGTAGCGGTTCCTACAATGAGCAGTTCTTC.

This clonotype occurred many times. The V gene is TRBV7-9, the J gene TRBJ2-7; tentatively, D is TRBD1 (6 bases). V lost 5 bases and J lost 6, with 17 bases in between. This CDR3 comprises 14 residues. Germline assignment: CDR1 SEHNR and CDR2 FQNEAQ (reference sequence). CDR3 region: CASSKERGWSEQYF. DNA of the CDR3: TGTGCCAGCAGCAAAGAAAGGGGGTGGAGCGAGCAGTACTTC.

This clonotype was counted at least ten times. This chain uses TRBV10-3 with TRBJ2-3, with a possible D match to TRBD2 (7 bases). Per germline, CDR1 ENHRY and CDR2 SYGVKD. There are 15 residues in the CDR3. V lost 2 bases and J lost 2, with 11 bases in between. The CDR3 protein is CAISETGGITDTQYF. CDR3 nucleotides: TGTGCCATCAGTGAGACGGGGGGCATCACAGATACGCAGTATTTT.

This clonotype was counted ten times or more. CDR3 in amino acids: CASSQDLGPEAFF. The CDR3, as DNA: TGCGCCAGCAGCCAAGATCTGGGCCCTGAAGCTTTCTTT. The chain joins TRBV4-3 to TRBJ1-1; D is ambiguous. This CDR3 comprises 13 residues. Germline CDR1 reads LGHNA; CDR2 reads YSLEER. Deletions cut 0 bases from V and 6 bases from J, with 8 bases between.

The genes are TRBV7-9 and TRBJ2-1; 8 bases line up with TRBD1. The CDR3 sequence is 17 residues long. CDR1 SEHNR and CDR2 FQNEAQ come from the germline V gene (reference sequence). Trimming took 5 bases from V and 7 from J; bases not matched to a gene: 16. The CDR3 spells CASSQPPDRDEGNEQFF. The DNA for the CDR3 is TGTGCCAGCAGCCAACCCCCGGACAGGGACGAGGGGAATGAGCAGTTCTTC.

In its sample, this clonotype was seen many times. In nucleotides, the CDR3 is TGCGCCAGCAGCCAAGTTGGGTACGGGGGCGCTGAGGACAATCAGCCCCAGCATTTT. This sequence encodes CASSQVGYGGAEDNQPQHF. This sequence joins TRBV4-1 and TRBJ1-5; D may be TRBD1 (6 bases). The germline gives CDR1 MGHRA, CDR2 YSYEKL. Trimming removed 1 base from V and 3 bases from J, with 22 bases in between. The CDR3 runs 19 residues.

This clonotype has just a few counts. V and J are TRBV19 and TRBJ1-1; D not resolved. The V gene lost 5 bases and the J gene lost 1 base, with 8 bases spanning the gap. This CDR3 contains 13 residues. Germline values: CDR1 LNHDA, CDR2 SQIVND (reference sequence). The CDR3, as DNA: TGTGCCAGTAGTCCCTTCGGGAACACTGAAGCTTTCTTT. This gives the protein CASSPFGNTEAFF. The full variable domain, completed using reference TRBV19 and TRBJ1-1, is DGGITQSPKYLFRKEGQNVTLSCEQNLNHDAMYWYRQDPGQGLRLIYYSQIVNDFQKGDIAEGYSVSREKKESFPLTVTSAQKNPTAFYLCASSPFGNTEAFFGQGTRLTVV.

Turning to this clonotype: A much larger clone sits a single nucleotide away, making a read error possible. The CDR3 coding sequence is TGTGCCAGCAGCCATGATTGGAGGTTATCGAACACCGGGGAGCCGTTTTTT. Its protein product is CASSHDWRLSNTGEPFF. This chain connects TRBV7-9 to TRBJ2-2, with D possibly TRBD2 on 5 matching bases. Germline loops: CDR1 SEHNR, CDR2 FQNEAQ (reference sequence). This CDR3 is 17 amino acids long.

This sequence joins TRBV2 and TRBJ1-2, with 8 positions matching TRBD1. The CDR3 has 14 residues. Trimming cost V 3 bases and J 8 bases; bases outside gene matches: 8. In germline, CDR1 is SNHLY, CDR2 FYNNEI. CDR3 DNA sequence: TGTGCCAGCAGTGAGATCAGGACAGGGCTCGGCTACACCTTC. Encoded protein: CASSEIRTGLGYTF. Using reference TRBV2 and TRBJ1-2 for the parts outside the CDR3, the full variable domain is EPEVTQTPSHQVTQMGQEVILRCVPISNHLYFYWYRQILGQKVEFLVSFYNNEISEKSEIFDDQFSVERPDGSNFTLKIRSTKLEDSAMYFCASSEIRTGLGYTFGSGTRLTVV.

V usage is TRBV20-1 and J usage is TRBJ1-4; 7 bases align to TRBD1. Germline CDR1 is DFQATT and CDR2 is SNEGSKA (reference sequence). This CDR3 contains 14 residues. V was clipped by 3 bases and J by 6 bases; unmatched bases: 7. Here the CDR3 reads CSASLTGRHEKLFF. The CDR3 DNA follows: TGCAGTGCTAGCCTGACAGGGCGGCATGAAAAACTGTTTTTT.

This clonotype was found many times. V and J are TRBV7-9 and TRBJ2-5, with a tentative D call TRBD1 (6 bases). The CDR3 is made up of 17 amino acids. Trimming shortened V by 1 base and J by 1 base, and 16 bases separated the two germline ends. Germline V lookup: CDR1 SEHNR, CDR2 FQNEAQ (reference sequence). CDR3 amino acids: CASSLGAGTNIQETQYF. The CDR3 nucleotides read TGTGCCAGCAGCTTAGGTGCCGGGACAAATATCCAAGAGACCCAGTACTTC.

Points on this clonotype: Since no conserved phenylalanine or tryptophan closes the CDR3, a read error is the likely cause. The chain uses TRBV7-2 and TRBJ1-2; D gene ambiguous. The CDR3 has 14 residues. Germline CDR1 is SGHTA and CDR2 is FQGNSA. DNA of the CDR3: TGTGCCAGCACCTTATACCAGACGAGCTATGGCTACACCCTC. The encoded protein is CASTLYQTSYGYTL.

This clonotype was seen many times. This sequence joins TRBV29-1 and TRBJ2-1; perhaps TRBD1 as D (5 bases). There are 16 residues in the CDR3. V was cut by 4 bases and J by 3 bases, with 19 bases left in between. Germline CDR1 is SQVTM and CDR2 is ANQGSEA. CDR3 protein: CSVVGVIGVLYNEQFF. DNA for the CDR3: TGCAGCGTTGTAGGAGTAATAGGGGTTCTCTACAATGAGCAGTTCTTC.

This clonotype was seen repeatedly, ten times or more. The chain joins TRBV5-1 to TRBJ2-7; D is possibly TRBD1 (6 bases). Looked up from germline, CDR1 is SGHRS and CDR2 is YFSETQ. The CDR3 has 16 amino acids. With 3 bases removed from V and 2 bases from J, the gap between germline ends came to 18 bases. The CDR3 reads CASSYLGHLEPYEQYF. In nucleotides, the CDR3 is TGCGCCAGCAGCTACCTGGGACACCTCGAGCCCTACGAGCAGTACTTC.

This clonotype was observed at least ten times. A read error may produce the germline difference seen at one junction end. This chain joins TRBV7-9 and TRBJ2-7; D might be TRBD1 (5 bases). The CDR3 has 14 amino acids. In germline, CDR1 is SEHNR, CDR2 FQNEAQ (reference sequence). The CDR3 region is CASSLVTVPYEQYF. CDR3 coding DNA: TGTGCCAGCAGTTTAGTGACAGTACCGTACGAGCAGTACTTC.

About this clonotype: A read error may explain this, as a much larger clone is one base away. The gene calls are TRBV7-9 and TRBJ1-1; D not resolved. Germline lookup yields CDR1 SEHNR and CDR2 FQNEAQ (reference sequence). This CDR3 has 13 residues. CDR3 sequence (DNA): TGTGCCAGCAGCCCTCCCGGGTGGACTGGAGCTTTCTTT. Its protein product is CASSPPGWTGAFF.

This clonotype was counted ten times or more. The chain recombines TRBV4-2 with TRBJ2-7, with D possibly being TRBD2 (7 bases). The germline V and J ends were trimmed by 5 bases and 2 bases, with 16 bases remaining between them. This CDR3 has 15 amino acids. CDR1 and CDR2 (germline): LGHNA, YNFKEQ. The CDR3 region has the DNA TGTGCCAGCAGCGAAGTGCGAGGGGGGGCCTACGAGCAGTACTTC. This translates into CASSEVRGGAYEQYF.

For this clonotype: The junction shows a germline mismatch at one end, possibly a read error. The V and J genes are TRBV9 and TRBJ2-3; D is perhaps TRBD1 or TRBD2 (6 bases each). This CDR3 has 15 residues. Germline V gene data show CDR1 as SGDLS and CDR2 as YYNGEE. The CDR3 spells CASGVGGTSTDTQYF. The CDR3 DNA sequence: TGTGCCAGCGGCGTAGGGGGGACTAGCACAGATACGCAGTATTTT.